This T cell receptor (beta chain) was captured by sequencing in a study of blood T cells in healthy people across ages (dated by TCRdb to the mid-2010s). About the full investigation: In model experiments, template switching captured about one uniquely barcoded TCR beta cDNA molecule for every two T cells. Using deep sequencing normalized with unique cDNA molecular identifiers, the study measured how TCR beta repertoire diversity changes with age. The donors were divided into four age groups: young (average around 17 years), middle-aged (about 40), aged (approximately 62) and long-lived (roughly 82). To avoid experimental bias, donors of different ages were randomly spread across the sequencing lanes. For two donors (one aged 18 to 30 and one aged 80 or older), the study analyzed two additional independent replicas of 1 million unique cDNA reads from the same blood draw.

This clonotype was counted only a few times. Its recognized antigen is unknown. Base qualities were left out, and no much larger clone turns up one base away. Systemically healthy Caucasian individuals from Russia, 39 in total and aged roughly 6 to 100 years, were included as donors. Each donor gave about 9.7 milliliters of peripheral blood, drawn into EDTA-treated Vacutainer tubes. Ficoll-Paque density-gradient centrifugation was used to isolate PBMCs, with at least 7 million per sample. Total RNA, at least 6 micrograms per sample, was extracted from PBMCs with Trizol reagent. The percentages of naive CD45RAhigh/CD27high T cells were determined by flow cytometry on a PBMC aliquot from every donor. Measured from the cysteine to the phenylalanine, the CDR3 is 16 residues long. Kept here is only the CDR3 DNA, which spans 48 bases and is read in frame from base 1. Here V drops 5 bases and J drops 4 bases, and the junction holds 13 bases not matched to any gene. As encoded in the germline V gene, CDR1 is MGHRA while CDR2 is YSYEKL.

The library was prepared using 5' RACE. TCRdb shows the sequencer as Illumina HiSeq 2500. A second roughly 7 to 12 cycle PCR used a sample-barcoded 5' primer and a J-beta primer mix. Each TCR beta cDNA molecule received a unique molecular identifier from a template-switch 5' adaptor carrying 12 random nucleotides. At least 3 million CDR3-containing paired-end reads were obtained from each sample. First-strand cDNA was synthesized from all RNA with the Mint cDNA synthesis kit, primed by a TRBC-specific oligonucleotide. Following uracil-DNA glycosylase treatment, a first 18-cycle PCR with universal primers M1SS and BC2_uni_R was performed on all cDNA. The original methods were these. For normalization, 1 million high-quality reads were randomly selected from each sample, with every read carrying a distinct molecular identifier. Instead of being binned into consensus sequences, reads with shared molecular identifiers were discarded. MiTCR, run with a Q25 quality threshold and the strictest error-elimination algorithm, handled CDR3 identification, clonotype clustering and error correction. Lower-bound total TCR beta diversity was estimated with a nonparametric unseen species model using Euler transformation. The public reads were reanalyzed by TCRdb: fastp trimming at Q25, MiXCR alignment, in-frame beta chains only. A single entry per CDR3 protein holds the most common genes and DNA from its merged rows. In this record, the V and J calls reflect TCRdb's handling and not the investigators' own analysis. The sample data list 850,000 to 1,000,000 distinct CDR3 sequences, and around 46% of these were observed just once. The ten largest clonotypes hold under 15% of the sample.

Paper-wide results and their limitations: The CMV infection status of donors was not known, potentially confounding age-related changes in expanded clonotypes. Total diversity estimates from one million sequenced T cells were considered lower bounds and underestimates. A strong correlation was found between observed TCR beta diversity and the percentage of naive T cells measured by flow cytometry. As age increased, observed TCR beta diversity per million T cells dropped in a roughly linear way, and a significant reduction was already evident by age roughly 36. Compared with the aged group, the long-lived group had more naive CD4+ T cells, fewer expanded clones and increased TCR diversity, a pattern suggesting age selection. Bulk unsorted PBMC profiling prevented conclusive comparison of naive and antigen-experienced compartments.

The rearranged chain carries TRBV4-1 and TRBJ2-5, with TRBD1 identical over 7 junction bases. This clonotype originated in a man aged 25-40 years in good health. The sequencing input was blood. The DNA sequence is as follows: TGCGCCAGCAGCAATTACCTACGGGACAGCAGAGAGACCCAGTACTTC. This is translated as CASSNYLRDSRETQYF.